One sample yielded the 5 T cell receptor beta chains listed below, sequenced in a study of blood T cell repertoires in COVID-19. Only in-frame clones appear in the TCRdb table, and some are missing; sequencing was by immunoSEQ multiplex PCR. The sample carries 100,000 to 150,000 clones, approximately 74% recorded once. Sequenced sample: peripheral blood. The source of these receptors is a man aged 55-75 years with acute or convalescent COVID-19.

CDR3 sequence: CSVRDRRLPTLFF. As DNA, the CDR3 is TGCAGCGTTCGGGACAGGCGTCTCCCTACGCTGTTTTTT. This rearrangement joins TRBV29-1 to TRBJ1-4; 8 bases agree with TRBD1. The CDR3 is 13 amino acids. The V segment lost 5 bases and the J segment 14 bases; nucleotides outside the gene matches: 13. CDR1 is SQVTM, CDR2 ANQGSEA, per germline.

J is TRBJ2-3 and V is TRBV14; TRBD2 is a possible D gene (6 bases). CDR3 length: 13 residues. Germline V gene data show CDR1 as SGHDN and CDR2 as FVKESK. Between the trimmed V and J ends, which lost 1 base and 4 bases, there was a span of 6 bases. CDR3 loop: CASSQGLADTQYF. CDR3 DNA sequence: TGTGCCAGCAGCCAAGGACTAGCAGATACGCAGTATTTT.

The chain combines TRBV13 with TRBJ2-3; 9 bases align to TRBD2. Trimming took 1 base from V and 6 from J; bases not matched to a gene: 14. The length of the CDR3 is 18 residues. Germline assignment: CDR1 PRHDT and CDR2 FYEKMQ (reference sequence). The CDR3 spells CASSLALASGNNRDTQYF. The DNA of the CDR3 is TGTGCCAGCAGCTTAGCTTTAGCTAGCGGGAACAATCGGGATACGCAGTATTTT.

V and J are TRBV10-2 and TRBJ2-1; TRBD2 aligns across 12 bases. The CDR3 sequence is 14 residues long. The ends lost 6 bases at V and 8 bases at J; junction bases unmatched: 5. In germline, CDR1 is WSHSY, CDR2 SAAADI. The CDR3 DNA reads as TGCGCCAGCAGACTAGCGGGGGGTATTGATGAGCAGTTCTTC. Amino acids: CASRLAGGIDEQFF.

V and J are TRBV14 and TRBJ1-1; unclear D gene. Trimming pared 0 bases from V and 8 bases from J, leaving 4 bases between. CDR3 length: 11 residues. Germline CDR1 SGHDN, CDR2 FVKESK. DNA of the CDR3: TGTGCCAGCAGCCAAGACAAAGAAGCTTTCTTT. Protein sequence: CASSQDKEAFF. The full variable domain, rest sourced from reference TRBV14 and TRBJ1-1, is EAGVTQFPSHSVIEKGQTVTLRCDPISGHDNLYWYRRVMGKEIKFLLHFVKESKQDESGMPNNRFLAERTGGTYSTLKVQPAELEDSGVYFCASSQDKEAFFGQGTRLTVV.